These 27 T cell receptor beta chains came from one sample sequenced in a study of blood T cells in healthy people across ages. Alongside a J-beta primer mix, a sample-barcoded 5' primer served in a second PCR lasting about 7 to 11 cycles. One entry per CDR3 protein results from TCRdb running MiXCR on the 5' RACE reads. The sample yields about 730,000 distinct CDR3 sequences, approximately 39% seen once. The material sequenced was blood. Receptor source: an older woman in good health.

V is TRBV12-3 or TRBV12-4 and J is TRBJ2-7; 7 positions match TRBD2. V lost 5 bases, J lost 7 bases, and 5 bases stayed unmatched. The CDR3 length is 12 residues. The CDR3 DNA follows: TGTGCCAGCAGTCGACTAGCAGATGAGCAGTACTTC. It codes for CASSRLADEQYF.

This clonotype occurred many times. This chain links TRBV20-1 with TRBJ1-5; D unresolved. The CDR3 loop spans 11 amino acids. Germline lookup yields CDR1 DFQATT and CDR2 SNEGSKA (reference sequence). Trimming left V 3 bases short and J 9 bases short, with 9 bases between. CDR3 in amino acids: CSASPNGPQHF. In DNA, the CDR3 is TGCAGTGCTAGCCCGAACGGGCCCCAGCATTTT.

This chain connects TRBV20-1 to TRBJ2-3; 8 bases fit TRBD2. Germline lookup yields CDR1 DFQATT and CDR2 SNEGSKA (reference sequence). This CDR3 comprises 14 residues. After removal of 7 bases from V and 3 bases from J, the junction contained 9 bases not matched to a gene. The CDR3 nucleotides read TGCAGTGGGGGCGGGAGGTTGAAAACAGATACGCAGTATTTT. It codes for CSGGGRLKTDTQYF.

The chain couples TRBV2 to TRBJ2-7, with D unclear. The CDR3 spans 13 residues. Trimming left V 6 bases short and J 2 bases short, with 11 bases between. Germline V gives CDR1 SNHLY, CDR2 FYNNEI. The CDR3 nucleotides are TGTGCCAGCAGGTCAGGAAAGCCCTACGAGCAGTACTTC. Its protein product is CASRSGKPYEQYF.

The table lists this clonotype with a few counts. The rearrangement uses TRBV5-1 and TRBJ2-5; D remains ambiguous. Trimming removed 5 bases from V and 1 base from J, with 6 bases in between. The length of the CDR3 is 12 residues. Germline CDR1 and CDR2: SGHRS and YFSETQ. This CDR3 is CASSDLQETQYF. The CDR3 DNA follows: TGCGCCAGCAGTGACCTCCAAGAGACCCAGTACTTC.

The rearrangement joins TRBV7-2 to TRBJ2-1; D is unclear. In germline, CDR1 is SGHTA, CDR2 FQGNSA. Trimming removed 6 bases from V and 0 bases from J, with 12 bases in between. The CDR3 has 15 residues. CDR3 in DNA: TGTGCCAGCAGAAGAGACTCGAGCTCCTACAATGAGCAGTTCTTC. Residues: CASRRDSSSYNEQFF.

This chain joins TRBV28 and TRBJ2-1, with 12 bases matching TRBD2. Germline-derived CDR1 and CDR2 are MDHEN and SYDVKM. The CDR3 has 16 amino acids. The trim removed 6 bases at V and 4 bases at J, leaving 7 bases unmatched. CDR3 sequence: CASSRRLAGVYNEQFF. The CDR3, as DNA: TGTGCCAGCAGCCGCCGACTAGCGGGAGTATACAATGAGCAGTTCTTC.

This sequence joins TRBV7-2 and TRBJ2-7, with TRBD2 as a possible D gene (6 bases). The DNA end is a closer match to TRBJ2-5, so the J assignment may be wrong. CDR1 is SGHTA, CDR2 FQGNSA, per germline. The CDR3 is made up of 15 amino acids. The CDR3 reads CASSLGALAQETQYF. DNA of the CDR3: TGTGCCAGCAGCTTAGGAGCACTAGCCCAAGAGACCCAGTACTTC.

J is TRBJ1-2 and V is TRBV3-1; D gene unclear. Trimming took off 10 bases at V and 5 bases at J, with 14 bases between the two ends. Germline V lookup: CDR1 LGHDT, CDR2 YNNKEL (reference sequence). The CDR3 has 12 residues. The CDR3 nucleotides read TGTGCCACTGGAGCAGCATTTTATGGCTACACCTTC. Its translation: CATGAAFYGYTF.

This clonotype came up many times. The chain is built from TRBV6-5 and TRBJ2-5; the D is unclear. The CDR3 has 13 residues. Trimming pared 5 bases from V and 7 bases from J, leaving 14 bases between. Germline V gives CDR1 MNHEY, CDR2 SVGAGI. As DNA, the CDR3 is TGTGCCAGCAGTACCCCCCTACATGGGACCCAGTACTTC. Amino acids: CASSTPLHGTQYF.

Many counts were recorded for this clonotype. This sequence joins TRBV20-1 and TRBJ2-7; D is undetermined. Trimming removed 3 bases from V and 7 bases from J, with 16 bases in between. Germline V CDR1 and CDR2: DFQATT, SNEGSKA (reference sequence). The CDR3 runs to 13 residues. CDR3 loop: CSASSASLPEQYF. The CDR3 region has the DNA TGCAGTGCTAGCTCCGCTTCGTTACCAGAGCAGTACTTC.

This chain connects TRBV11-2 to TRBJ1-4; D unresolved. Germline-derived CDR1 and CDR2 are SGHAT and FQNNGV. The CDR3 is 19 amino acids. The ends were cut back, 1 base at V and 4 bases at J, with 22 bases in the middle. This CDR3 is CASSLGPHFGTAVNEKLFF. CDR3 nucleotides: TGTGCCAGCAGCTTAGGCCCACATTTTGGCACCGCAGTTAATGAAAAACTGTTTTTT.

This rearrangement joins TRBV6-6 to TRBJ2-5; 16 positions agree with TRBD2. Trimming removed 5 bases from V and 5 bases from J; junction bases left unmatched: 8. Germline V gene data show CDR1 as MNHNY and CDR2 as SVGAGI (reference sequence). The CDR3 length is 17 residues. The CDR3 DNA follows: TGTGCCAGCAGTATCGGGACTAGCGGGGGGGCTTGGGAGACCCAGTACTTC. Translating it yields CASSIGTSGGAWETQYF.

This clonotype was counted between two and nine times. This sequence joins TRBV10-3 and TRBJ2-5, with D unclear. Trimming cost V 10 bases and J 11 bases, with 26 bases left between them. There are 14 residues in the CDR3. Per germline, CDR1 ENHRY and CDR2 SYGVKD. CDR3 DNA: TGTGCCACCAACCTAGGAGTTGATTACAATGAGCAGTACTTC. Translated: CATNLGVDYNEQYF.

V gene TRBV20-1 combines with J gene TRBJ2-7, with unresolved D. Trimming removed 0 bases from V and 10 bases from J, with 13 bases in between. Germline assignment: CDR1 DFQATT and CDR2 SNEGSKA (reference sequence). This CDR3 has 12 amino acids. CDR3 sequence reads: CSARDPGLPQYF. As DNA, the CDR3 is TGCAGTGCTAGAGATCCCGGGTTGCCCCAGTACTTC.

This clonotype was seen repeatedly, ten times or more. V usage is TRBV12-3 or TRBV12-4 and J usage is TRBJ2-5, with D uncertain. CDR3 length: 12 residues. Trimming removed 5 bases from V and 5 bases from J, with 9 bases in between. CDR3 in amino acids: CASSLDSETQYF. In DNA, the CDR3 is TGTGCCAGCAGTCTAGACTCGGAGACCCAGTACTTC.

There are a few counts of this clonotype. J is TRBJ2-5 and V is TRBV3-1; the match to TRBD2 covers 11 bases. The CDR3 length is 19 residues. The ends lost 2 bases at V and 5 bases at J; junction bases unmatched: 16. Germline-derived CDR1 and CDR2 are LGHDT and YNNKEL (reference sequence). The CDR3 DNA reads TGTGCCAGCAGCCAAACCTTGGTAGCGGGGGGGCGGGTAGATGAGACCCAGTACTTC. Translated: CASSQTLVAGGRVDETQYF.

The chain is built from TRBV7-3 and TRBJ1-1, with D possibly TRBD1 on 6 matching bases. V was pared by 6 bases and J by 0 bases, with 17 bases between. The CDR3 extends over 16 amino acids. From germline, CDR1 is SGHTA and CDR2 FQGTGA. CDR3 in amino acids: CASRLGGHKVNTEAFF. The CDR3 nucleotides are TGTGCCAGCAGGCTAGGGGGACACAAAGTGAACACTGAAGCTTTCTTT.

The chain couples TRBV14 to TRBJ2-3, with TRBD1 identical over 10 bases. There are 15 residues in the CDR3. The germline CDR1 and CDR2 sequences are SGHDN and FVKESK. The J segment lost 6 bases and the V segment lost 9 bases, leaving 12 bases of the junction unmatched. The CDR3 protein is CASTQGQGTWDTQYF. Here the CDR3 DNA reads TGTGCCAGTACCCAGGGACAGGGGACATGGGATACGCAGTATTTT.

For this clonotype: A single base separates this from a much larger clone, so it may be a read error. The genes are TRBV4-2 and TRBJ2-7; D call uncertain. The end of the DNA fits TRBJ2-5 better, so the J call may be wrong. Germline CDR1 reads LGHNA; CDR2 reads YNFKEQ. This CDR3 is 14 amino acids long. The CDR3 region has the DNA TGTGCCAGCAGCCAAACTGCGACACAAGAGACCCAGTACTTC. Translating gives CASSQTATQETQYF.

Concerning this clonotype itself: A clone one base away is much larger, so this may be a read error. The chain recombines TRBV7-2 with TRBJ2-5; unclear D gene. With 5 bases removed from V and 2 bases from J, the gap between germline ends came to 9 bases. The CDR3 is 13 residues long. Looked up from germline, CDR1 is SGHTA and CDR2 is FQGNSA. The CDR3 loop reads CASSVVQQETQYF. The CDR3 DNA reads as TGTGCCAGCAGCGTAGTGCAGCAAGAGACCCAGTACTTC.

The V and J genes are TRBV9 and TRBJ2-1; D unclear. The DNA end lines up better with TRBJ2-7; the J call may be wrong. This CDR3 has 17 residues. Per the germline V gene, CDR1 is SGDLS and CDR2 is YYNGEE. CDR3 protein: CASSVASGVLSHNEQYF. The CDR3 DNA is TGTGCCAGCAGCGTAGCTAGTGGGGTATTGAGCCACAATGAGCAGTACTTC.

CDR3 coding DNA: TGTGCCACCAGTGATCCCGGAACTAGCGGGAGGCAAAGCTCCTACAATGAGCAGTTCTTC. Amino acid sequence: CATSDPGTSGRQSSYNEQFF. The J gene is TRBJ2-1, the V gene TRBV24-1; 12 bases are shared with TRBD2. Germline assignment: CDR1 KGHDR and CDR2 SFDVKD. J lost 0 bases, V lost 3 bases, and 11 bases had no gene match. This CDR3 region has 20 residues.

The chain couples TRBV6-5 to TRBJ2-5; 12 bases map to TRBD2. The CDR3 is made up of 14 amino acids. Germline lookup yields CDR1 MNHEY and CDR2 SVGAGI. J was trimmed by 5 bases and V by 6 bases; bases with no gene match: 4. The CDR3: CASRGLAGMETQYF. Here the CDR3 DNA reads TGTGCCAGCAGAGGACTAGCGGGAATGGAGACCCAGTACTTC.

The chain employs TRBV20-1 and TRBJ2-5; D not resolved. CDR1 DFQATT and CDR2 SNEGSKA come from the germline V gene (reference sequence). Trimming stripped 5 bases from V and 2 bases from J, with 6 bases between. The CDR3 length is 11 residues. In nucleotides, the CDR3 is TGCAGTGCTTCCTGGCAAGAGACCCAGTACTTC. Translation: CSASWQETQYF.

J is TRBJ1-2 and V is TRBV20-1; a possible D gene is TRBD1 (6 bases). The germline V and J ends were trimmed by 6 bases and 5 bases, with 16 bases remaining between them. This CDR3 contains 13 residues. The germline V gene encodes CDR1 DFQATT and CDR2 SNEGSKA (reference sequence). CDR3 sequence: CSAMLGGRYGYTF. CDR3 nucleotide sequence: TGCAGTGCGATGCTCGGGGGCCGGTATGGCTACACCTTC.

This clonotype turned up a few times. CDR3: CASRKTGEETQYF. The CDR3 DNA is TGTGCCAGCAGAAAGACAGGGGAGGAGACCCAGTACTTC. The genes are TRBV6-1 and TRBJ2-5; 8 bases are shared with TRBD1. This CDR3 contains 13 residues. J gave up 5 bases and V 6 bases, and 5 bases lay outside the gene matches. The germline CDR1 and CDR2 sequences are MNHNS and SASEGT.